The rows below give T cell receptor beta chains drawn from one sample of a study of cytomegalovirus exposure and HLA in healthy donors. Profiled with immunoSEQ multiplex PCR; TCRdb holds only in-frame clones, not every one. The sample records about 160,000 clones, 65% to 80% being singletons. Material for sequencing was PBMCs. All receptors come from a middle-aged woman in good health and CMV-seropositive. The CDR3 runs from the conserved cysteine through the conserved F or W. D genes are given only for firm matches. Only part of the rows carry a size: once, few, many, or a class if the clone is expanded.

CASSQPMSPYGYTF	TGTGCCAGCAGCCAACCAATGAGTCCATATGGCTACACCTTC	14	TRBJ1-2	-	once	TRBV4-2
CASSFFSGNTIYF	TGTGCCAGCAGCTTCTTCTCTGGAAACACCATATATTTT	13	TRBJ1-3	-	-	TRBV7-6
CASGVGGISYEQYF	TGTGCCAGCGGGGTCGGAGGGATCTCCTACGAGCAGTACTTC	14	TRBJ2-7	-	-	TRBV2
CATSRSYNEQFF	TGTGCCACCAGTCGGTCCTACAATGAGCAGTTCTTC	12	TRBJ2-1	-	-	TRBV15
CASSPQALNTEAFF	TGTGCCAGTAGCCCTCAGGCTCTGAACACTGAAGCTTTCTTT	14	TRBJ1-1	-	-	TRBV19
CASSAGTSGGASYEQYF	TGTGCCAGCAGCGCCGGGACTAGCGGGGGGGCCAGTTACGAGCAGTACTTC	17	TRBJ2-7	TRBD2	-	TRBV7-9
CASMVPGLADTQYF	TGTGCCAGCATGGTTCCGGGACTAGCAGATACGCAGTATTTT	14	TRBJ2-3	TRBD2	-	TRBV28
CASSYDRGYGYTF	TGTGCCAGCAGTTACGACAGGGGCTATGGCTACACCTTC	13	TRBJ1-2	TRBD1	-	TRBV6-5
CASSHAGGNTIYF	TGTGCCAGCAGCCACGCGGGAGGAAACACCATATATTTT	13	TRBJ1-3	-	-	TRBV14
CASSHRVAYEQYF	TGTGCCAGCAGCCATCGCGTTGCCTACGAGCAGTACTTC	13	TRBJ2-7	-	once	TRBV4-2
CSVGVGGNTEAFF	TGCAGCGTTGGCGTAGGGGGCAACACTGAAGCTTTCTTT	13	TRBJ1-1	TRBD1	-	TRBV29-1
CASSRSETIYF	TGCGCCAGCAGTCGTTCAGAAACCATATATTTT	11	TRBJ1-3	-	-	TRBV23-1
CASSFQAPNSPLHF	TGTGCCAGCAGCTTCCAGGCTCCGAATTCACCCCTCCACTTT	14	TRBJ1-6	-	few	TRBV7-3
CASSPAGGGIHTGELFF	TGTGCCAGCTCACCGGCCGGCGGGGGGATCCACACCGGGGAGCTGTTTTTT	17	TRBJ2-2	TRBD2	few	TRBV18
CAWSGLRNYNEQFF	TGTGCCTGGAGTGGACTCCGGAATTACAATGAGCAGTTCTTC	14	TRBJ2-1	-	-	TRBV30
CASSIGTGGFGTQYF	TGCGCCAGCAGCATCGGGACAGGGGGATTCGGGACCCAGTACTTC	15	TRBJ2-5	TRBD1	-	TRBV4-3
CASSPSNQPQHF	TGTGCCAGCAGCCCCTCTAATCAGCCCCAGCATTTT	12	TRBJ1-5	-	-	TRBV28
CASCRDSRIGNTIYF	TGTGCCAGCTGTAGGGACAGTCGGATTGGAAACACCATATATTTT	15	TRBJ1-3	TRBD1	-	TRBV6-1
CACKKAGDRRPLAKNIQYF	TGTGCCTGTAAAAAAGCAGGGGACAGGAGACCCCTAGCCAAAAACATTCAGTACTTC	19	TRBJ2-4	TRBD1	few	TRBV30
CASSQLQGANEKLFF	TGTGCCAGCAGCCAGCTACAGGGAGCTAATGAAAAACTGTTTTTT	15	TRBJ1-4	-	-	TRBV16
CASSQDTGTGGYGEQFF	TGTGCCAGCAGCCAAGACACCGGGACAGGGGGGTACGGTGAGCAGTTCTTC	17	TRBJ2-1	TRBD1	-	TRBV4-2
CAWNSLGGSYNEQFF	TGTGCCTGGAACTCCCTGGGGGGCTCCTACAATGAGCAGTTCTTC	15	TRBJ2-1	-	-	TRBV30
CASSYRTVSGSPLHF	TGTGCCAGCAGTTACAGGACAGTTTCAGGATCACCCCTCCACTTT	15	TRBJ1-6	-	-	TRBV6-5
CASSIFGTGVLTF	TGTGCCAGTAGTATTTTCGGTACCGGCGTCCTGACTTTC	13	TRBJ2-6	-	-	TRBV19
CASSSEVTWSITF	TGTGCCAGCAGCTCAGAGGTCACTTGGTCGATAACCTTT	13	TRBJ1-4	-	-	TRBV7-9
CASSPLAGTGSGEQFF	TGCGCCAGCAGCCCGCTTGCAGGGACGGGAAGCGGGGAGCAGTTCTTC	16	TRBJ2-1	-	-	TRBV5-1
CASSVGAGQSPLHF	TGTGCCAGCAGCGTAGGGGCAGGGCAGTCACCCCTCCACTTT	14	TRBJ1-6	-	-	TRBV9
CASSTPPVSRSYEQYF	TGTGCCAGCAGCACCCCCCCAGTGAGTAGGAGCTACGAGCAGTACTTC	16	TRBJ2-7	-	-	TRBV11-2
CASSLLAGGVYDTQYF	TGTGCCAGCAGCCTACTAGCGGGGGGAGTTTATGATACGCAGTATTTT	16	TRBJ2-3	TRBD2	-	TRBV7-2
CASSQGGRKQETQYF	TGTGCCAGCAGCCAAGGAGGAAGAAAACAAGAGACCCAGTACTTC	15	TRBJ2-5	-	-	TRBV14
CASSRRADTEAFF	TGTGCCAGCAGTCGCAGGGCAGACACTGAAGCTTTCTTT	13	TRBJ1-1	-	-	TRBV7-3
CASSLEPVGATNEKLFF	TGTGCCAGCAGCTTGGAACCGGTGGGAGCAACTAATGAAAAACTGTTTTTT	17	TRBJ1-4	-	few	TRBV5-4
CASSEPGGGAGNEQFF	TGTGCCAGCAGTGAACCGGGCGGGGGGGCCGGGAATGAGCAGTTCTTC	16	TRBJ2-1	TRBD2	-	TRBV25-1
CASSAGGTAGTDTQYF	TGTGCCAGCAGCGCGGGGGGAACCGCAGGCACAGATACGCAGTATTTT	16	TRBJ2-3	TRBD2	-	TRBV9
CASSPWTGTDTQYF	TGCGCCAGCAGCCCCTGGACTGGCACAGATACGCAGTATTTT	14	TRBJ2-3	-	-	TRBV5-1
CASSRQGNSNQPQHF	TGTGCCAGCAGTCGACAGGGGAATAGCAATCAGCCCCAGCATTTT	15	TRBJ1-5	TRBD1	once	TRBV28
CASSLNSPRGGYEQYF	TGCGCCAGCAGCTTGAACTCTCCAAGGGGGGGCTACGAGCAGTACTTC	16	TRBJ2-7	-	once	TRBV5-1
CASSEALRSFRAAGYTF	TGTGCCAGCAGTGAAGCGCTCAGGTCATTCAGGGCCGCCGGCTACACCTTC	17	TRBJ1-2	-	-	TRBV2
CAWRATGFPNYGYTF	TGTGCCTGGAGAGCTACAGGGTTTCCTAACTATGGCTACACCTTC	15	TRBJ1-2	-	-	TRBV30
CASSYSAGVTDTQYF	TGTGCCAGCAGTTACTCTGCGGGGGTCACAGATACGCAGTATTTT	15	TRBJ2-3	TRBD2	-	TRBV6-5
CASSLGSWGSDNTEAFF	TGTGCCAGCAGCTTAGGGTCATGGGGCAGCGATAACACTGAAGCTTTCTTT	17	TRBJ1-1	-	-	TRBV7-8
CASSLSQVYGYTF	TGTGCCAGCAGCTTAAGTCAGGTCTATGGCTACACCTTC	13	TRBJ1-2	-	-	TRBV7-2
CASSTQGQMNTEAFF	TGTGCCAGCAGCACTCAGGGACAGATGAACACTGAAGCTTTCTTT	15	TRBJ1-1	TRBD1	few	TRBV28
CASSQDRAGDEKLFF	TGCGCCAGCAGCCAAGATAGGGCCGGGGATGAAAAACTGTTTTTT	15	TRBJ1-4	-	few	TRBV4-1
CASSIAQGKFDNEQFF	TGTGCCAGTAGTATAGCACAGGGTAAGTTTGACAATGAGCAGTTCTTC	16	TRBJ2-1	-	-	TRBV19
CALTPGQGMNPTEAFF	TGTGCCTTAACACCGGGACAGGGGATGAATCCCACTGAAGCTTTCTTT	16	TRBJ1-1	TRBD1	-	TRBV30
CASSLIGGLEPQHF	TGCGCCAGCAGCTTGATCGGCGGCTTAGAGCCCCAGCATTTT	14	TRBJ1-5	-	-	TRBV5-1
CASSLPGTGAYEQYF	TGTGCCAGCAGCCTGCCCGGGACAGGGGCCTACGAGCAGTACTTC	15	TRBJ2-7	TRBD1	-	TRBV6-1
CASSIQTGSADTQYF	TGTGCCAGCAGTATACAGACAGGGTCAGCAGATACGCAGTATTTT	15	TRBJ2-3	TRBD1	few	TRBV7-3
CASCEDRGWVTPLHF	TGTGCCAGCTGTGAGGACAGGGGCTGGGTCACACCCCTCCACTTT	15	TRBJ1-6	TRBD1	few	TRBV2
CASRETVSSEKLFF	TGTGCCAGCAGGGAGACAGTCTCCAGTGAAAAACTGTTTTTT	14	TRBJ1-4	-	-	TRBV2
CAWSTGSGEKLFF	TGTGCCTGGAGTACGGGGTCTGGGGAAAAACTGTTTTTT	13	TRBJ1-4	-	-	TRBV30
CASTPRPSGGSNTGELFF	TGTGCCAGCACGCCCCGGCCTAGCGGGGGATCGAACACCGGGGAGCTGTTTTTT	18	TRBJ2-2	TRBD2	few	TRBV7-2
CASSFQGRNTEAFF	TGTGCCAGCAGCTTTCAGGGGAGAAACACTGAAGCTTTCTTT	14	TRBJ1-1	-	-	TRBV5-4
CASSSRGQGDGYTF	TGCGCCAGCAGCTCACGCGGACAGGGCGATGGCTACACCTTC	14	TRBJ1-2	TRBD1	-	TRBV5-1
CASSLVRGAAEQFF	TGTGCCAGCAGCTTAGTCCGGGGGGCTGCTGAGCAGTTCTTC	14	TRBJ2-1	-	few	TRBV11-3
CASTRRGLGQNQPQHF	TGTGCCAGCACCCGAAGAGGGCTTGGACAGAATCAGCCCCAGCATTTT	16	TRBJ1-5	-	-	TRBV2